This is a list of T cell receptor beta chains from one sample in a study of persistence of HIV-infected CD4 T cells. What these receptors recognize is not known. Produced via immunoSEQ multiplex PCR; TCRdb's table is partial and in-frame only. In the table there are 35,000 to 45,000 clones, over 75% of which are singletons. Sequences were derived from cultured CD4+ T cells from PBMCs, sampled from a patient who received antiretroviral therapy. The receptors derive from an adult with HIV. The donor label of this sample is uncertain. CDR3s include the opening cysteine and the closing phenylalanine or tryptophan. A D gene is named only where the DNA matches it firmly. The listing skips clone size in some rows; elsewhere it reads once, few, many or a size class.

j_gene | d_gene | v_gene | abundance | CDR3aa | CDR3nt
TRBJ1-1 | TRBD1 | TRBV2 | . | CASSVTGGGNTEAFF | TGTGCCAGCAGTGTGACAGGGGGGGGGAACACTGAAGCTTTCTTT
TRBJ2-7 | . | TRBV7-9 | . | CASSSTGLGSYEQYF | TGTGCCAGCAGCTCTACAGGGCTGGGCTCCTACGAGCAGTACTTC
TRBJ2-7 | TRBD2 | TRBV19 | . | CASSPGGAPYEQYF | TGTGCCAGTAGCCCGGGGGGGGCTCCCTACGAGCAGTACTTC
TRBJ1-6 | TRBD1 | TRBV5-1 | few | CASSLGQGGENSPLHF | TGCGCCAGCAGCTTGGGACAGGGAGGAGAGAATTCACCCCTCCACTTT
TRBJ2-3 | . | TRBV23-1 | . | CASVTGTHSTDTQYF | TGCGCCAGCGTTACTGGGACCCATAGCACAGATACGCAGTATTTT
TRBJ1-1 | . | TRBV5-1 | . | CASSLPDRRNTEAFF | TGCGCCAGCAGCCTGCCAGACAGACGCAACACTGAAGCTTTCTTT
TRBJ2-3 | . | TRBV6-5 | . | CASARARTDTQYF | TGTGCCAGCGCCAGGGCCCGCACAGATACGCAGTATTTT
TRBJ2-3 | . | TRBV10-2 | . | CASRTRLRGSTDTQYF | TGCGCCAGCAGAACCCGACTTAGGGGGTCTACAGATACGCAGTATTTT
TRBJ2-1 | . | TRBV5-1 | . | CASSFSMAGEQFF | TGCGCCAGCAGCTTTAGTATGGCGGGTGAGCAGTTCTTC
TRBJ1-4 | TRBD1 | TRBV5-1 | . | CASSSQGAKNEKLFF | TGCGCCAGCAGCTCCCAGGGGGCAAAAAATGAAAAACTGTTTTTT
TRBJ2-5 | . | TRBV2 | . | CASNEGNEETQYF | TGTGCCAGCAATGAGGGGAACGAAGAGACCCAGTACTTC
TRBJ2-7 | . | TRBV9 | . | CASSVGTGSSYEQYF | TGTGCCAGCAGCGTAGGCACAGGATCATCCTACGAGCAGTACTTC
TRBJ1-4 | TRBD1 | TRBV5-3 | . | CARSLLCDRGNEKLFF | TGTGCCAGAAGCTTGTTATGTGACAGGGGTAATGAAAAACTGTTTTTT
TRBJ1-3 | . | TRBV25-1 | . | CASSYGGISSGNTIYF | TGTGCCAGCAGTTATGGGGGGATCAGCTCTGGAAACACCATATATTTT
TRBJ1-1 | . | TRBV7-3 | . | CASGQKNTEAFF | TGTGCCAGCGGACAGAAGAACACTGAAGCTTTCTTT
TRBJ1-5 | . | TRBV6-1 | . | CASSEARTTSNQPQHF | TGTGCCAGCAGTGAAGCCAGGACAACTAGCAATCAGCCCCAGCATTTT
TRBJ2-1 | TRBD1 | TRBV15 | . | CATSPDRGYHEQFF | TGTGCCACCAGCCCGGACAGGGGGTATCATGAGCAGTTCTTC
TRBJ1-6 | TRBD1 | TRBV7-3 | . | CASSLRGPGQGVAPLHF | TGTGCCAGCAGCTTACGCGGACCGGGACAGGGGGTGGCACCCCTCCACTTT
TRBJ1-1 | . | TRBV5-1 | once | CASSFKQTNTEAFF | TGCGCCAGCAGCTTTAAACAGACGAACACTGAAGCTTTCTTT
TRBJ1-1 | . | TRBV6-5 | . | CASRLIWNTEAFF | TGTGCCAGCCGCCTTATTTGGAACACTGAAGCTTTCTTT
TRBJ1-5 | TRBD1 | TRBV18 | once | CASSPSDRDQPQHF | TGTGCCAGCTCACCATCGGACAGGGACCAGCCCCAGCATTTT
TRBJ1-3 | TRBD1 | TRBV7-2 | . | CASSPRGTGSGNTIYF | TGTGCCAGCAGCCCGCGTGGGACAGGGAGCGGAAACACCATATATTTT
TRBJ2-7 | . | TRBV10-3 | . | CAISESASSYEQYF | TGTGCCATCAGTGAGTCGGCGAGTTCCTACGAGCAGTACTTC
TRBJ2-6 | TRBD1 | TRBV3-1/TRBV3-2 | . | CASSLQGSGANVLTF | TGTGCCAGCAGCCTACAGGGGTCTGGGGCCAACGTCCTGACTTTC
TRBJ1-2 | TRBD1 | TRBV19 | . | CASSIGQGTYGYTF | TGTGCCAGTAGTATAGGACAGGGGACCTATGGCTACACCTTC
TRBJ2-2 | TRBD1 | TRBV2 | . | CASSVDRPNTGELFF | TGTGCCAGCAGTGTGGACAGGCCGAACACCGGGGAGCTGTTTTTT
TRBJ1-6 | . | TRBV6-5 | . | CASRRGYNSPLHF | TGTGCCAGCAGACGGGGCTATAATTCACCCCTCCACTTT
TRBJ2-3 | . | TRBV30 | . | CAWRLDSYTDTQYF | TGTGCCTGGAGACTGGACTCCTACACAGATACGCAGTATTTT
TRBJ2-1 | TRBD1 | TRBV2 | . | CASMGSIPGQGSYNEQFF | TGTGCCAGCATGGGAAGCATTCCGGGACAGGGATCCTACAATGAGCAGTTCTTC
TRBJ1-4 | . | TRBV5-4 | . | CASSSRGGATNEKLFF | TGTGCCAGCAGCTCCCGGGGTGGAGCAACTAATGAAAAACTGTTTTTT